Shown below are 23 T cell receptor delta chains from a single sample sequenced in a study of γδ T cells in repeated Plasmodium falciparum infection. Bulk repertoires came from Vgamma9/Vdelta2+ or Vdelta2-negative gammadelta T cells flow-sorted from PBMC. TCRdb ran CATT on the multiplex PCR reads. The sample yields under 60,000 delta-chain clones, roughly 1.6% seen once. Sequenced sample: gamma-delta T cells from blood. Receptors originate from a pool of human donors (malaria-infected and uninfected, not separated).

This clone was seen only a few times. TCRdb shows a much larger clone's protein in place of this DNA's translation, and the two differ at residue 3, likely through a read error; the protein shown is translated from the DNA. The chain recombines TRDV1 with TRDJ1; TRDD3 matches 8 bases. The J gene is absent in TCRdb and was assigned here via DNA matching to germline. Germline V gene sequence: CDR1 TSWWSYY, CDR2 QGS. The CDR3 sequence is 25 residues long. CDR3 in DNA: TGTGCTATTGGGGAAGAACAAATCACCGAGAACCACCGTTACTGGGGGCTTGAGTACACCGATAAACTCATCTTT. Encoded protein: CAIGEEQITENHRYWGLEYTDKLIF.

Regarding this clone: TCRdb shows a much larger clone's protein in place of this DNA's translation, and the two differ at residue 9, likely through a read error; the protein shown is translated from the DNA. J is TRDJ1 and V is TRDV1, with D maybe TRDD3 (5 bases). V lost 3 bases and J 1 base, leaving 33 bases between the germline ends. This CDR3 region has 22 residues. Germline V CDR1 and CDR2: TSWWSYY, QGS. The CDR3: CALGDYHRHTYDWTGATDKLIF. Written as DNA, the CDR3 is TGTGCTCTTGGGGACTACCACCGCCATACGTACGATTGGACGGGCGCCACCGATAAACTCATCTTT.

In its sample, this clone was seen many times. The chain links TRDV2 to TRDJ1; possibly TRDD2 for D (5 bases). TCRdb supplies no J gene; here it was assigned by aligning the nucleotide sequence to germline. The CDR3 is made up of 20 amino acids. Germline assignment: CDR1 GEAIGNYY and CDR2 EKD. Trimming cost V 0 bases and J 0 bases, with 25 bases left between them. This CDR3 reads CACDTLPTVTHLKYTDKLIF. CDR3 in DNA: TGTGCCTGTGACACCCTTCCAACCGTTACTCACTTAAAGTACACCGATAAACTCATCTTT.

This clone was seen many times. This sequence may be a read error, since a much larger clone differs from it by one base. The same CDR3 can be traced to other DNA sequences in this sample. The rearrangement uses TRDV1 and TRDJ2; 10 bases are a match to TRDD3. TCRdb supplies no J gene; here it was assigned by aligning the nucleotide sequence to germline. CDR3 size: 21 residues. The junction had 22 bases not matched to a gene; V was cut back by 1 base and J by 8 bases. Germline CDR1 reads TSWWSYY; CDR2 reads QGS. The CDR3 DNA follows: TGTGCTCTTGGGGAACCCCTCTCTTCCTACGACTGGGGGATTCGGACGGCACAACTCTTCTTT. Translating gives CALGEPLSSYDWGIRTAQLFF.

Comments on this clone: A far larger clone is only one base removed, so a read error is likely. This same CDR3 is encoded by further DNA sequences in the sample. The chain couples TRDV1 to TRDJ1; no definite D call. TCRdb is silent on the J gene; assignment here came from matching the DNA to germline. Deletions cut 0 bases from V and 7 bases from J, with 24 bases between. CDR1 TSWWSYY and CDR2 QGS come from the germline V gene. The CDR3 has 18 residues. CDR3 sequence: CALGELFPIPGESGKLIF. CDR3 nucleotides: TGTGCTCTTGGGGAACTTTTCCCCATTCCGGGTGAATCTGGTAAACTCATCTTT.

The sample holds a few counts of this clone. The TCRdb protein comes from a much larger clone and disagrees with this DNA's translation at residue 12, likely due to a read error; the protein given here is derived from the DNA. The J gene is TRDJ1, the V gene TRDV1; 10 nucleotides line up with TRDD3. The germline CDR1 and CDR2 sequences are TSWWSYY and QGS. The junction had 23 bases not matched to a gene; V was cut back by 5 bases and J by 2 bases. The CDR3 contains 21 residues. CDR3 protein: CALGREPQYWGMEERTDKLIF. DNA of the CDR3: TGTGCTCTTGGGCGCGAGCCTCAGTACTGGGGGATGGAAGAGAGGACCGATAAACTCATCTTT.

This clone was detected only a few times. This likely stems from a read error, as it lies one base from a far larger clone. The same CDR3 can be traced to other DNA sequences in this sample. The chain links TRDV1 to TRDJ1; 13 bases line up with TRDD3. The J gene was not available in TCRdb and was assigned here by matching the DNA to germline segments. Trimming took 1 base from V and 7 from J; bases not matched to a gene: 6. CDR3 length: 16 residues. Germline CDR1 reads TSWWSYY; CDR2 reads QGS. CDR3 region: CALGEPYWGIRGKLIF. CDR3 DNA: TGTGCTCTTGGGGAACCCTACTGGGGGATACGGGGTAAACTCATCTTT.

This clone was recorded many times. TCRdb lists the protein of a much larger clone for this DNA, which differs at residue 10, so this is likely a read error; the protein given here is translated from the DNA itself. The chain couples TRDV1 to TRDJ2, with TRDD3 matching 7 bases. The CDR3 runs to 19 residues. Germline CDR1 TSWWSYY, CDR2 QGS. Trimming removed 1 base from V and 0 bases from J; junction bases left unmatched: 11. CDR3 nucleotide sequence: TGTGCTCTTGGGGAACGGGAATGGGGGAGCCCCTCTTTGACAGCACAACTCTTCTTT. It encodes CALGEREWGSPSLTAQLFF.

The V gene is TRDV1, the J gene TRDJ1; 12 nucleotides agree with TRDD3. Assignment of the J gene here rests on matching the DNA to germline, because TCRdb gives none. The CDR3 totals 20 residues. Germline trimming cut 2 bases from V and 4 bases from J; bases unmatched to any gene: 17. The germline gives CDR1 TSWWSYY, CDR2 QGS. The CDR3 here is CALGEEVLRAWGIRGDKLIF. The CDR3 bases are TGTGCTCTTGGGGAAGAAGTCCTACGGGCCTGGGGGATACGAGGCGATAAACTCATCTTT.

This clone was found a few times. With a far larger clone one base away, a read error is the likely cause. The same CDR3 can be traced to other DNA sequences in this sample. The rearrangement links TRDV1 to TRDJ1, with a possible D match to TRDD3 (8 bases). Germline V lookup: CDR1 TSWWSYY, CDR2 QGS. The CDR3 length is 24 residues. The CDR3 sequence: CALGDRKAFLSSYWGSRGTDKLIF. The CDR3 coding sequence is TGTGCTCTTGGGGATCGCAAGGCCTTCCTTTCCTCGTACTGGGGGTCCCGAGGAACCGACAAACTCATCTTT.

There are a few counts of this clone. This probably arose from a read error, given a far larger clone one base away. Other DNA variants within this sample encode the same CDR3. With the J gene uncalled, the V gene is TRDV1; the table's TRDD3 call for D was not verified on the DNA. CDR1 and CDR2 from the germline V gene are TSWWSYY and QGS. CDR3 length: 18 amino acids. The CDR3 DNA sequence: TGTGCTCTTGGGGAACCCCCCACCGGTGGAACTTACACCGATAAACTCATCTTC. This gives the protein CALGEPPTGGTYTDKLIF.

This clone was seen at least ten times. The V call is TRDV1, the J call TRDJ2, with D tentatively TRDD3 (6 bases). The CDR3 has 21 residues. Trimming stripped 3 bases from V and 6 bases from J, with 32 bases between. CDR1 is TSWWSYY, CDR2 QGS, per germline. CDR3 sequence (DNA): TGTGCTCTTGGGGACCTGATCCACGGGGTGTGGGGGTCCCCACCCTCAGCACAACTCTTCTTT. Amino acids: CALGDLIHGVWGSPPSAQLFF.

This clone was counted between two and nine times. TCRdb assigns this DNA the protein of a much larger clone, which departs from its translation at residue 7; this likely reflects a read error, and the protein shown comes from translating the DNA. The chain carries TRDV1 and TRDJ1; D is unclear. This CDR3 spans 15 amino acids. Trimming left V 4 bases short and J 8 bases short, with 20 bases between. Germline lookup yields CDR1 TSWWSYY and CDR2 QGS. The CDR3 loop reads CALGAALLFQGKLIF. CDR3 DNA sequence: TGTGCTCTTGGGGCTGCCCTCCTGTTTCAGGGAAAACTCATCTTT.

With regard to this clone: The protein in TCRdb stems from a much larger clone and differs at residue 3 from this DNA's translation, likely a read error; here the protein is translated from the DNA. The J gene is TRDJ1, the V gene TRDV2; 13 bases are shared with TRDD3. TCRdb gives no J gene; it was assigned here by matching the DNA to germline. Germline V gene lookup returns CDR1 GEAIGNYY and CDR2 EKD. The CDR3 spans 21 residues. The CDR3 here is CARDTVTGGYAERKDTDKLIF. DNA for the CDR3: TGTGCCCGTGACACCGTTACTGGGGGATACGCCGAGCGGAAGGACACCGATAAACTCATCTTT.

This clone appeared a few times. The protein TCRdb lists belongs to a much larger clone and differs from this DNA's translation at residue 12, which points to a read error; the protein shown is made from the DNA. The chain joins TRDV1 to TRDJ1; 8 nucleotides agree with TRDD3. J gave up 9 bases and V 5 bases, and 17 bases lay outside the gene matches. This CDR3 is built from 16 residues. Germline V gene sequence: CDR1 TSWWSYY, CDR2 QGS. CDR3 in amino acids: CALGKPVRRGIAELIF. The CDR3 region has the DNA TGTGCTCTTGGGAAACCGGTCCGAAGGGGGATAGCCGAACTCATCTTT.

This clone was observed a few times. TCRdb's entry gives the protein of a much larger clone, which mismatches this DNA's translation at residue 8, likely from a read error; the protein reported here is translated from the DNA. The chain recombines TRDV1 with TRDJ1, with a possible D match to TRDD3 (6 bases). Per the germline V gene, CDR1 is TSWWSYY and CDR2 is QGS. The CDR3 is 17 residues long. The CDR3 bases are TGCGCTCTTGGAATTATCTGGGAGATACGTTACACCGATAAACTCATCTTT. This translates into CALGIIWEIRYTDKLIF.

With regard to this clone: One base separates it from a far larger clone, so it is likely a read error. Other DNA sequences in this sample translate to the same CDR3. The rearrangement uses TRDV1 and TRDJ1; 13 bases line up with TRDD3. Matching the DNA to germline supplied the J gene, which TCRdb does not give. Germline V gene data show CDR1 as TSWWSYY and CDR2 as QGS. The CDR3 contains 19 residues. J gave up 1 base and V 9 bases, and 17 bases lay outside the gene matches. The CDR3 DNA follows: TGTGCTCTCCTCACCCCTCCAAACTGGGGGATACGGGGCACCGATAAACTCATCTTT. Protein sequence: CALLTPPNWGIRGTDKLIF.

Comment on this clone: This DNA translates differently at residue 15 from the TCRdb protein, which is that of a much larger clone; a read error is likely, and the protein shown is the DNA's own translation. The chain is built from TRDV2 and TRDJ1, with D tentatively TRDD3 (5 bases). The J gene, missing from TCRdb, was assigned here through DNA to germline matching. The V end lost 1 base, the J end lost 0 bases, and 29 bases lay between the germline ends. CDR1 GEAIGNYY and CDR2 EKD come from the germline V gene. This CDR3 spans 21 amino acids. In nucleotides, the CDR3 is TGTGCCTGTGACACATATCGGGAAGAAGAGGATATCCGGGGGCACACCGATAAACTCATCTTT. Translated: CACDTYREEEDIRGHTDKLIF.

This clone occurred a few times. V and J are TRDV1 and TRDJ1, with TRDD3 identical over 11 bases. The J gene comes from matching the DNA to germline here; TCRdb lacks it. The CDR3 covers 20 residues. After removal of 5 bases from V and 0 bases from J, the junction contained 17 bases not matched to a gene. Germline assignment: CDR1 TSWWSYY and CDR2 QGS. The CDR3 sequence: CALGTTTSNLLGDNTDKLIF. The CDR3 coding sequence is TGTGCTCTTGGGACAACTACCTCAAATCTACTGGGGGATAACACCGATAAACTCATCTTT.

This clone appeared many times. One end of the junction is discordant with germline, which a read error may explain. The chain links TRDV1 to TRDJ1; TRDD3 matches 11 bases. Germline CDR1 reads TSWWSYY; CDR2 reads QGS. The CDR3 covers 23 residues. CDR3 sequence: CAIGELFPTRTLNWGIDTDKLIF. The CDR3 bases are TGTGCTATTGGGGAACTCTTTCCTACGAGGACCCTAAACTGGGGGATAGACACCGATAAACTCATCTTT.

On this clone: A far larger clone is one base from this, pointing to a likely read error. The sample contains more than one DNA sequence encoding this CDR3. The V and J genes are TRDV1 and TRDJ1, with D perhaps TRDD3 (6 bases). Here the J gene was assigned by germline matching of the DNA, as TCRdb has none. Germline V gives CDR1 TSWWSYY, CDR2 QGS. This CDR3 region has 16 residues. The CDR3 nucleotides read TGTGCCCTTGTGGGGGCGGACGAGTGGGGACCCGATAAACTCATCTTT. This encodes CALVGADEWGPDKLIF.

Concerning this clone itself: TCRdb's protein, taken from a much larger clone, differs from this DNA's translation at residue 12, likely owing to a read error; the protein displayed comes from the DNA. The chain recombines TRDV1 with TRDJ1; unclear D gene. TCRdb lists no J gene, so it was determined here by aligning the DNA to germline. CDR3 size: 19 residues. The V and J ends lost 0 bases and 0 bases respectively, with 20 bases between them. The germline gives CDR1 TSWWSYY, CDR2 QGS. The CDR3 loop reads CALGELVTRTPAYTDKLIF. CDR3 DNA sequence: TGTGCTCTTGGGGAACTGGTGACACGTACCCCGGCGTACACCGATAAACTCATCTTT.

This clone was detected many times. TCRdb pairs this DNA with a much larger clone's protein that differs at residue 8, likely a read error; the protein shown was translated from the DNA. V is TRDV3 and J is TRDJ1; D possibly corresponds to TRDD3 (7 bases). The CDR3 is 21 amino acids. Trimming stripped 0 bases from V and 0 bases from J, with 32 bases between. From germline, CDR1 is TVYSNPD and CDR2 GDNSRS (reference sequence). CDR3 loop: CAFRAPSHLGAIWAYTDKLIF. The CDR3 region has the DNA TGTGCCTTTAGAGCGCCTTCCCACCTGGGGGCCATATGGGCGTACACCGATAAACTCATCTTT.